The source of this T cell receptor beta chain is a study of blood T cell repertoires in COVID-19. Study context: Sites across the United States, Italy and Spain contributed samples from acute and convalescent COVID-19. Sources were T cells, B-cell-depleted T cells, or PBMCs; the material itself was cDNA or gDNA.

The authors' processing: Reference gene primer amplification gave nucleated cell count estimates. Profiled with immunoSEQ multiplex PCR; TCRdb holds only in-frame clones, not every one. That table furnishes V, J and clone size, whereas the DNA furnished D and trimming. The sample includes approximately 500,000 clones, approximately 83% of them seen just once. The CDR3 has 16 amino acids. V was pared by 7 bases and J by 0 bases, with 7 bases of the junction left unmatched. Germline values: CDR1 MDHEN, CDR2 SYDVKM. The chain employs TRBV28 and TRBJ2-2; the match to TRBD2 covers 8 bases. The clonotype comes from a human donor in a cohort sampled during active COVID-19. Input material: peripheral blood. As DNA, the CDR3 is TGTGCCAGCATCCGCGGGAGGACAGCGAACACCGGGGAGCTGTTTTTT. It translates to CASIRGRTANTGELFF.